The 27 T cell receptor beta chains listed next were all sequenced from one sample in a study of blood T cell repertoires in COVID-19. The table came from immunoSEQ multiplex PCR; TCRdb's copy has only in-frame clones and leaves some out. The sample includes roughly 280,000 clones, roughly nine tenths of them seen just once. Sequenced sample: peripheral blood. The receptors shown here come from a man in his fifties or sixties with acute or convalescent COVID-19.

This chain joins TRBV4-2 and TRBJ2-1; 8 bases match TRBD2. V lost 6 bases, J lost 5 bases, and 9 bases stayed unmatched. The CDR3 sequence is 15 residues long. Germline CDR1 is LGHNA and CDR2 is YNFKEQ. CDR3 nucleotide sequence: TGTGCCAGCAGGCAACGGGGGGGCCGGGACAATGAGCAGTTCTTC. It encodes CASRQRGGRDNEQFF.

The sample holds one count of this clone. CDR3 in amino acids: CASSRTVSPDTQYF. DNA of the CDR3: TGTGCCAGCAGCCGGACAGTGTCACCGGATACGCAGTATTTT. The V and J genes are TRBV7-9 and TRBJ2-3; D may be TRBD1 (6 bases). From germline, CDR1 is SEHNR and CDR2 FQNEAQ (reference sequence). The CDR3 contains 14 residues. The V and J ends lost 5 bases and 6 bases respectively, with 15 bases between them.

This clone was recorded once. The V gene is TRBV6-5, the J gene TRBJ2-4; 7 bases map to TRBD1. The CDR3 runs 14 residues. After removal of 7 bases from V and 6 bases from J, the junction contained 9 bases not matched to a gene. Germline V lookup: CDR1 MNHEY, CDR2 SVGAGI. The CDR3 bases are TGTGCCAGCACACCGCCGGGACAGTTAAACATTCAGTACTTC. Translated: CASTPPGQLNIQYF.

The chain employs TRBV13 and TRBJ1-2; TRBD1 agrees at 10 bases. Germline trimming cut 0 bases from V and 8 bases from J; bases unmatched to any gene: 12. Germline CDR1 PRHDT, CDR2 FYEKMQ (reference sequence). The CDR3 covers 17 residues. This CDR3 reads CASSLGGSRQGAGGYTF. The CDR3 DNA sequence: TGTGCCAGCAGCTTAGGAGGGTCTCGACAGGGGGCGGGAGGCTACACCTTC.

This chain links TRBV2 with TRBJ2-5; D not certain. V lost 10 bases and J lost 5, with 14 bases in between. From germline, CDR1 is SNHLY and CDR2 FYNNEI. CDR3 size: 12 residues. CDR3 protein: CATQLVRETQYF. CDR3 DNA: TGTGCCACCCAGCTAGTAAGGGAGACCCAGTACTTC.

This chain connects TRBV9 to TRBJ2-3; 9 bases are a match to TRBD1. CDR1 is SGDLS and CDR2 is YYNGEE in the germline V gene. V trimming: 4 bases; J trimming: 8 bases; junction bases outside the gene matches: 11. This CDR3 contains 15 residues. CDR3 residues: CASSSRGDRESTQYF. The DNA of the CDR3 is TGTGCCAGCAGCTCCCGCGGGGACAGGGAGAGTACGCAGTATTTT.

The CDR3 DNA sequence: TGCAGCGTTGACCGGGGGACTGAAGCTTTCTTT. Translated, it gives CSVDRGTEAFF. V gene TRBV29-1 combines with J gene TRBJ1-1; D perhaps matches TRBD1 (5 bases). Germline values: CDR1 SQVTM, CDR2 ANQGSEA. The CDR3 length is 11 residues. Trimming left V 3 bases short and J 5 bases short, with 7 bases between.

The genes are TRBV27 and TRBJ2-1; D perhaps matches TRBD2 (5 bases). This CDR3 has 13 amino acids. CDR1 and CDR2 (germline): MNHEY, SMNVEV (reference sequence). V shed 7 bases and J shed 4 bases, with 11 bases lying between them. For the CDR3, the DNA is TGTGCCAGCACCACCGACTATTACAATGAGCAGTTCTTC. Translated: CASTTDYYNEQFF.

The genes are TRBV29-1 and TRBJ2-2; 8 nucleotides align to TRBD2. The germline V gene has CDR1 SQVTM and CDR2 ANQGSEA. This CDR3 region has 14 residues. V trimming: 7 bases; J trimming: 7 bases; junction bases outside the gene matches: 11. The chain's CDR3 is CSGPRGGAGGELFF. The CDR3 nucleotides are TGCAGCGGGCCCCGGGGGGGGGCTGGCGGGGAGCTGTTTTTT.

This chain uses TRBV19 with TRBJ1-1, with D unresolved. Germline V gene lookup returns CDR1 LNHDA and CDR2 SQIVND (reference sequence). This CDR3 comprises 13 residues. Trimming left V 5 bases short and J 1 base short, with 8 bases between. The CDR3 protein is CASSPDSNTEAFF. The CDR3 coding sequence is TGTGCCAGTAGTCCGGACTCGAACACTGAAGCTTTCTTT.

The chain couples TRBV5-6 to TRBJ1-3; D call uncertain. This CDR3 is 16 amino acids long. Looked up from germline, CDR1 is SGHDT and CDR2 is YYEEEE. V was trimmed by 3 bases and J by 6 bases, leaving 19 bases between them. DNA of the CDR3: TGTGCCAGCAGCTGGAGTCCCGGGGTACGACAAAACACCATATATTTT. The encoded protein is CASSWSPGVRQNTIYF. The complete variable domain, with remaining parts taken from reference TRBV5-6 and TRBJ1-3, reads DAGVTQSPTHLIKTRGQQVTLRCSPKSGHDTVSWYQQALGQGPQFIFQYYEEEERQRGNFPDRFSGHQFPNYSSELNVNALLLGDSALYLCASSWSPGVRQNTIYFGEGSWLTVV.

The chain has TRBV6-5 and TRBJ2-7; D possibly corresponds to TRBD1 (6 bases). CDR1 and CDR2 (germline): MNHEY, SVGAGI. The V gene lost 2 bases and the J gene lost 3 bases, with 11 bases spanning the gap. This CDR3 is built from 14 residues. CDR3 coding DNA: TGTGCCAGCAGTTACCTACCACAGGGCTACGAGCAGTACTTC. This encodes CASSYLPQGYEQYF.

In DNA, the CDR3 is TGTGCCAGCAGTCAACCGACAGGGGCTGGACTGGGCAATCAGCCCCAGCATTTT. This translates into CASSQPTGAGLGNQPQHF. The chain uses TRBV6-6 and TRBJ1-5, with 8 bases that match TRBD1. V shed 5 bases, J shed 2 bases, and the junction held 14 bases outside the gene matches. Germline values: CDR1 MNHNY, CDR2 SVGAGI (reference sequence). CDR3 length equals 18 residues.

The chain carries TRBV5-1 and TRBJ2-3; D remains ambiguous. This CDR3 region has 11 residues. V lost 5 bases and J lost 5, with 6 bases in between. Germline values: CDR1 SGHRS, CDR2 YFSETQ. CDR3 region: CASRAEDTQYF. The CDR3 coding sequence is TGCGCCAGCAGGGCGGAAGATACGCAGTATTTT. The variable domain in full, completed from reference TRBV5-1 and TRBJ2-3, reads KAGVTQTPRYLIKTRGQQVTLSCSPISGHRSVSWYQQTPGQGLQFLFEYFSETQRNKGNFPGRFSGRQFSNSRSEMNVSTLELGDSALYLCASRAEDTQYFGPGTRLTVL.

This clone has only a few counts. The rearrangement joins TRBV27 to TRBJ1-1, with 8 positions matching TRBD1. The CDR3 covers 14 residues. CDR1 and CDR2 from the germline V gene are MNHEY and SMNVEV (reference sequence). V lost 6 bases to trimming and J lost 4 bases; unmatched junction nucleotides: 7. CDR3: CASRVQGVGTEAFF. Here the CDR3 DNA reads TGTGCCAGCAGAGTACAGGGGGTGGGCACTGAAGCTTTCTTT.

This chain uses TRBV7-4 with TRBJ1-5; a weak D match, TRBD1 (5 bases). The CDR3 is 17 residues long. Per germline, CDR1 SGHVT and CDR2 SQSDAQ. V gave up 5 bases and J gave up 0 bases, with 17 bases separating them. In DNA form, the CDR3 reads TGTGCCAGCAGCCCCAGACCAGGGAAAAATAGCAATCAGCCCCAGCATTTT. The encoded protein is CASSPRPGKNSNQPQHF. Drawing the rest from reference TRBV7-4 and TRBJ1-5, the complete variable domain is GAGVSQSPRYKVAKRGRDVALRCDSISGHVTLYWYRQTLGQGSEVLTYSQSDAQRDKSGRPSGRFSAERPERSVSTLKIQRTEQGDSAVYLCASSPRPGKNSNQPQHFGDGTRLSIL.

In its sample, this clone was seen once. The chain carries TRBV18 and TRBJ2-2; D is possibly TRBD2 (5 bases). Trimming left V 2 bases short and J 4 bases short, with 11 bases between. From germline, CDR1 is KGHSH and CDR2 LQKENI. CDR3 length equals 15 residues. This chain's CDR3 is CASSPVLRGTGELFF. CDR3 coding DNA: TGTGCCAGCTCACCAGTTCTCCGGGGCACCGGGGAGCTGTTTTTT.

This clone was seen ten or more times. The chain's CDR3 is CASRSDSSGSPLHF. The CDR3, as DNA: TGTGCCAGCAGGTCGGACAGTTCTGGTTCACCCCTCCACTTT. The chain uses TRBV7-9 and TRBJ1-6, with a tentative D call TRBD1 (6 bases). The CDR3 consists of 14 residues. The V end was cut by 6 bases, the J end by 9 bases, with 15 bases between. Germline V lookup: CDR1 SEHNR, CDR2 FQNEAQ (reference sequence).

Turning to this clone: This same CDR3 is encoded by further DNA sequences in the sample. The J gene is TRBJ1-5, the V gene TRBV27; 7 bases agree with TRBD1. CDR3 length: 13 amino acids. The germline V gene has CDR1 MNHEY and CDR2 SMNVEV (reference sequence). The trim removed 8 bases at V and 2 bases at J, leaving 3 bases unmatched. CDR3 amino acids: CASRQGGNQPQHF. CDR3 nucleotide sequence: TGTGCCAGCCGACAGGGCGGCAATCAGCCCCAGCATTTT.

This sequence joins TRBV6-6 and TRBJ1-2; D is ambiguous. Germline V CDR1 and CDR2: MNHNY, SVGAGI (reference sequence). Trimming removed 6 bases from V and 4 bases from J, with 9 bases in between. The CDR3 sequence is 12 residues long. The CDR3 reads CASSMGRYGYTF. CDR3 coding DNA: TGTGCCAGCAGCATGGGCCGCTATGGCTACACCTTC.

The chain carries TRBV5-1 and TRBJ2-5, with TRBD1 as a possible D gene (6 bases). The CDR3 has 16 residues. Germline loops: CDR1 SGHRS, CDR2 YFSETQ. Deletions cut 2 bases from V and 3 bases from J, with 17 bases between. The CDR3 DNA follows: TGCGCCAGCAGCTTCCCCATAGAGGGGGAGAAAGAGACCCAGTACTTC. It translates to CASSFPIEGEKETQYF. Drawing the rest from reference TRBV5-1 and TRBJ2-5, the complete variable domain is KAGVTQTPRYLIKTRGQQVTLSCSPISGHRSVSWYQQTPGQGLQFLFEYFSETQRNKGNFPGRFSGRQFSNSRSEMNVSTLELGDSALYLCASSFPIEGEKETQYFGPGTRLLVL.

This clone was seen a single time. The DNA of the CDR3 is TGTGCCAGCAGCCCCCGACGCGGGCAGGGGGCGCATCTCGGCGAGCAGTACTTC. Encoded protein: CASSPRRGQGAHLGEQYF. V and J are TRBV14 and TRBJ2-7; TRBD1 matches 8 bases. Trimming removed 4 bases from V and 6 bases from J; junction bases left unmatched: 20. CDR1 is SGHDN and CDR2 is FVKESK in the germline V gene. This CDR3 is built from 18 residues.

The chain is built from TRBV7-9 and TRBJ1-1, with 11 bases aligning to TRBD1. Germline V CDR1 and CDR2: SEHNR, FQNEAQ (reference sequence). The CDR3 runs 14 residues. Unmatched junction bases numbered 8, after V lost 5 bases and J lost 9 bases. CDR3 region: CASSDRDRGSKAFF. The CDR3 nucleotides read TGTGCCAGCAGCGACCGGGACAGGGGGAGTAAAGCTTTCTTT.

The chain recombines TRBV11-3 with TRBJ1-1; a weak D match, TRBD1 (6 bases). The germline gives CDR1 SGHNT, CDR2 YENEEA. The CDR3 runs 14 residues. Trimming took 5 bases from V and 4 from J, leaving 14 bases between them. CDR3 amino acids: CASSNTGTSTEAFF. The CDR3 bases are TGTGCCAGCAGCAACACAGGGACCTCCACTGAAGCTTTCTTT.

The genes are TRBV13 and TRBJ1-6, with D tentatively TRBD1 (6 bases). This CDR3 has 14 amino acids. Germline values: CDR1 PRHDT, CDR2 FYEKMQ (reference sequence). Trimming removed 2 bases from V and 5 bases from J, with 7 bases in between. This CDR3 reads CASSLRTDNSPLHF. Written as DNA, the CDR3 is TGTGCCAGCAGCTTACGGACAGATAATTCACCCCTCCACTTT.

CDR3 sequence (DNA): TGTGCCAGCAGCTTAACCGGTAGCGGGGGGGCGGATACGCAGTATTTT. Its translation: CASSLTGSGGADTQYF. J is TRBJ2-3 and V is TRBV7-3; 11 bases agree with TRBD2. Looked up from germline, CDR1 is SGHTA and CDR2 is FQGTGA. The CDR3 loop spans 16 amino acids. Trimming took 0 bases from V and 6 from J; bases not matched to a gene: 5.

This clone was seen once. The V and J genes are TRBV27 and TRBJ1-3; TRBD1 is a possible D gene (5 bases). Germline V CDR1 and CDR2: MNHEY, SMNVEV (reference sequence). The V and J ends lost 4 bases and 9 bases respectively, with 16 bases between them. This CDR3 comprises 14 residues. This chain's CDR3 is CASSSLPGLGTIYF. The CDR3 region has the DNA TGTGCCAGCAGTTCACTACCGGGACTAGGCACCATATATTTT.